These 10 T cell receptor beta chains came from one sample sequenced in a study of T cell responses to AZD1222 COVID-19 vaccine. Repertoires were generated with immunoSEQ multiplex PCR, while TCRdb's copy carries only in-frame clones and drops some. The data hold 150,000 or so clones, with 80% to 95% observed a single time. The source was peripheral blood, collected on day 0 of MenACWY control vaccination. These receptors came from an adult in good health.

The rearrangement uses TRBV4-3 and TRBJ2-2; 8 bases are a match to TRBD2. In germline, CDR1 is LGHNA, CDR2 YSLEER. The CDR3 has 16 amino acids. V trimming: 0 bases; J trimming: 4 bases; junction bases outside the gene matches: 4. The CDR3 protein is CASSQDRRGATGELFF. Here the CDR3 DNA reads TGCGCCAGCAGCCAAGACCGGCGGGGGGCCACCGGGGAGCTGTTTTTT.

This sequence joins TRBV28 and TRBJ1-2; D gene uncertain. Trimming left V 6 bases short and J 6 bases short, with 14 bases between. The CDR3 extends over 13 amino acids. Looked up from germline, CDR1 is MDHEN and CDR2 is SYDVKM. For the CDR3, the DNA is TGTGCCAGCAGCTCCCCTGACCTGGATGGCTACACCTTC. Amino acids: CASSSPDLDGYTF.

The chain has TRBV6-6 and TRBJ1-4, with 10 bases fitting TRBD1. After removal of 2 bases from V and 6 bases from J, the junction contained 6 bases not matched to a gene. CDR3 size: 16 residues. Germline loops: CDR1 MNHNY, CDR2 SVGAGI (reference sequence). The CDR3 loop is CASSYRPGTGDEKLFF. For the CDR3, the DNA is TGTGCCAGCAGTTACCGGCCCGGGACAGGGGATGAAAAACTGTTTTTT.

This chain uses TRBV6-5 with TRBJ1-3, with D unclear. The CDR3 has 13 residues. Germline CDR1 reads MNHEY; CDR2 reads SVGAGI. V lost 5 bases, J lost 5 bases, and 10 bases lay in between. The CDR3 DNA follows: TGTGCCAGCAGTCGGAACGGGAGAAACACCATATATTTT. This sequence encodes CASSRNGRNTIYF.

The chain has TRBV18 and TRBJ1-1, with D unclear. The CDR3 has 14 amino acids. V lost 4 bases and J 0 bases, leaving 9 bases between the germline ends. The germline gives CDR1 KGHSH, CDR2 LQKENI. CDR3 in amino acids: CASSRAGMNTEAFF. The CDR3, as DNA: TGTGCCAGCTCACGGGCAGGCATGAACACTGAAGCTTTCTTT.

The rearrangement links TRBV9 to TRBJ1-2; D gene unclear. V shed 0 bases and J shed 1 base, with 13 bases lying between them. The V gene's germline CDR1 is SGDLS and CDR2 YYNGEE. The CDR3 runs 16 residues. CDR3 amino acids: CASSVVGSGLNYGYTF. As DNA, the CDR3 is TGTGCCAGCAGCGTAGTAGGGTCAGGCCTTAACTATGGCTACACCTTC.

V usage is TRBV4-2 and J usage is TRBJ1-2; 8 nucleotides agree with TRBD1. The germline CDR1 and CDR2 sequences are LGHNA and YNFKEQ. V dropped 3 bases and J dropped 4; count of bases not matched to a gene: 19. The CDR3 runs to 19 residues. CDR3 DNA: TGTGCCAGCAGCCAGGAACCCTTGGCAGGGGGCAACGGTGGCTATGGCTACACCTTC. It codes for CASSQEPLAGGNGGYGYTF.

On this clone itself: Other nucleotide sequences in the sample specify the same CDR3. The chain is built from TRBV5-1 and TRBJ1-1, with D unclear. The V and J ends lost 2 bases and 5 bases respectively, with 7 bases between them. This CDR3 has 12 amino acids. Per germline, CDR1 SGHRS and CDR2 YFSETQ. DNA of the CDR3: TGCGCCAGCAGCTTAGACCTGACTGAAGCTTTCTTT. Translated: CASSLDLTEAFF. The full variable domain, completed using reference TRBV5-1 and TRBJ1-1, is KAGVTQTPRYLIKTRGQQVTLSCSPISGHRSVSWYQQTPGQGLQFLFEYFSETQRNKGNFPGRFSGRQFSNSRSEMNVSTLELGDSALYLCASSLDLTEAFFGQGTRLTVV.

The chain joins TRBV6-1 to TRBJ2-5, with 10 bases aligning to TRBD2. The germline V gene has CDR1 MNHNS and CDR2 SASEGT. V was clipped by 3 bases and J by 3 bases; unmatched bases: 1. The length of the CDR3 is 14 residues. CDR3 DNA: TGTGCCAGCAGTGACCTAGCGGGGGAAGAGACCCAGTACTTC. Protein: CASSDLAGEETQYF.

J is TRBJ1-1 and V is TRBV28; 7 bases are shared with TRBD1. The ends lost 7 bases at V and 2 bases at J; junction bases unmatched: 4. Germline lookup yields CDR1 MDHEN and CDR2 SYDVKM. This CDR3 spans 13 amino acids. CDR3 sequence reads: CASIRQGNTEAFF. CDR3 DNA: TGTGCCAGCATAAGACAGGGCAACACTGAAGCTTTCTTT.